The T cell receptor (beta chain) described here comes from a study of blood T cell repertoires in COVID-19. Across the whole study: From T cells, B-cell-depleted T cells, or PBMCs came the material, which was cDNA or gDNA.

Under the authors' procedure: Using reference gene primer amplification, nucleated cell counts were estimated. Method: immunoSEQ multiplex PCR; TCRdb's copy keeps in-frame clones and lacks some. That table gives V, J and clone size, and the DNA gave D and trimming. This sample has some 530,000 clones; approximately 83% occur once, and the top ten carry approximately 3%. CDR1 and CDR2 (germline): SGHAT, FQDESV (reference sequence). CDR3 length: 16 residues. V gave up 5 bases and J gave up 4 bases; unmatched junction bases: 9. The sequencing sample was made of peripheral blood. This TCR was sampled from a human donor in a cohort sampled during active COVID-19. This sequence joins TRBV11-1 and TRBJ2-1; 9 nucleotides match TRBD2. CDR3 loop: CASSPLPAGGYNEQFF. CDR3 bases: TGTGCCAGCAGCCCTCTCCCCGCGGGAGGGTACAATGAGCAGTTCTTC.